The present T cell receptor (beta chain) was sequenced within a study of cytomegalovirus exposure and HLA in healthy donors (dated by TCRdb to the late 2010s). As for the study more broadly: According to a later analysis, one platform produced both the roughly 130 validation repertoires and the 550 to 800 repertoires of the first cohort. High-throughput TCR immunosequencing, statistical association of individual TCRs with disease status, and machine learning were combined to predict cytomegalovirus infection status. The study aimed to test whether signatures of past pathogen exposure could be identified by cataloging public T cell receptors. Along with the approximately 700-subject first cohort, a separate validation cohort of over a hundred different subjects was used. Results and caveats for the whole study, not just this receptor: The authors suggested that the approach could potentially be extended to other disease states and immunological phenotypes. While some public TCRs were present in many individuals, most TCR sequences turned up only very rarely across donors. In vitro tests confirmed that three of the cytomegalovirus-associated TCR beta chains recognize cytomegalovirus antigens. The study gave a list of 150 to 200 TCR beta chains associated with cytomegalovirus. The validation cohort had no HLA typing available for a later analysis, so co-occurrence within that cohort was assessed over all 120 or so repertoires. Cytomegalovirus status was reported to be diagnosed by the classifier with high specificity and sensitivity in both the original and validation cohorts. A later analysis found that TCRs clustered in the first cohort also tended to co-occur in the 95 to 150 validation repertoires, with 90% to 95% of cluster scores above 0.

A remark on this clone: No antigen is known for it. Nothing much larger sits one base from this clone, and base qualities are not available.

Separate from the approximately 670-subject first cohort, the validation cohort of roughly 120 subjects was the group to which the donors belonged. Taken from cysteine to phenylalanine, the CDR3 has 15 residues. The sequence is cut down to CDR3 DNA, 45 bases in frame from base 1. CDR1 and CDR2, per the germline V gene, are MNHEY and SVGAGI. After removal of 1 base from V and 5 bases from J, the junction retains 8 bases not matched to a gene. Libraries were made using the immunoSEQ multiplex PCR assay. The published analysis was carried out like this. A statistical classification framework was built to diagnose cytomegalovirus status from the catalog of TCR beta chain sequences. The table was pulled from immuneACCESS by TCRdb, which kept in-frame rearrangements only. Such tables lose some clones; where checked, under half of the loss comes from unresolved V genes, and the rest has no known cause. That table furnishes V, J and clone size, whereas the DNA furnished D and trimming. The sample has 220,000 or so clones on record, more than 75% of them singletons. The ten top clones hold about 2% of the sample.

In this chain, TRBV6-5 is recombined with TRBJ2-7, with 7 middle bases fitting TRBD2. The TCR comes from a woman aged 18-29 years in good health and CMV-seropositive. Material for sequencing was PBMCs. The DNA sequence reads TGTGCCAGCAGTTACTGGGGGAGGGAGTTCGACGAGCAGTACTTC. Its translation is CASSYWGREFDEQYF.